This TCR beta chain is from a study of blood T cell repertoires in COVID-19. Study in general: Samples came from the United States, Italy and Spain, spanning acute and convalescent COVID-19. T cells, B-cell-depleted T cells, or PBMCs supplied cDNA or gDNA.

There are 16 residues in the CDR3. V dropped 4 bases and J dropped 0; count of bases not matched to a gene: 3. Looked up from germline, CDR1 is LNHDA and CDR2 is SQIVND (reference sequence). The study recruited people aged roughly 18 to 100 years across 24 US areas. Clinical histories supplied by participants themselves formed the basis of cohort assignment. This table comes from immunoSEQ multiplex PCR, and its TCRdb copy is limited to in-frame clones, with some not included. The sample lists 150,000 to 200,000 clones; under 80% were seen once. This TCR was sampled from a woman aged 50 to 65 with acute COVID-19. What was sequenced was PBMCs or T cells enriched from blood (not recorded which). The J gene is TRBJ2-3, the V gene TRBV19; 11 bases align to TRBD2. The CDR3, as DNA: TGTGCCAGTAGTACTAGCGGGGGGACTAGCACAGATACGCAGTATTTT. Residues: CASSTSGGTSTDTQYF.